A single sample gave rise to the 6 T cell receptor beta chains below, sequenced in a study of T cell changes during pregnancy in multiple sclerosis. Sequencing used immunoSEQ multiplex PCR; TCRdb keeps in-frame clones, though not all of them. The sample shows 85,000 to 100,000 clones, about 92% of them seen only once. The sample in question was peripheral blood, obtained in the first trimester of pregnancy. The receptors derive from a female donor with multiple sclerosis, enrolled in a pregnancy study.

V gene TRBV7-2 combines with J gene TRBJ1-2, with D possibly TRBD1 on 5 matching bases. Germline V gene sequence: CDR1 SGHTA, CDR2 FQGNSA. This CDR3 has 17 amino acids. V lost 4 bases and J lost 0, with 18 bases in between. Here the CDR3 reads CASSSEPRAGPNYGYTF. CDR3 nucleotides: TGTGCCAGCAGCTCCGAACCCAGGGCAGGGCCTAACTATGGCTACACCTTC. Looking up the rest from reference TRBV7-2 and TRBJ1-2 gives the full variable domain: GAGVSQSPSNKVTEKGKDVELRCDPISGHTALYWYRQSLGQGLEFLIYFQGNSAPDKSGLPSDRFSAERTGGSVSTLTIQRTQQEDSAVYLCASSSEPRAGPNYGYTFGSGTRLTVV.

The chain joins TRBV9 to TRBJ2-3; 14 bases agree with TRBD2. V was pared by 2 bases and J by 7 bases, with 15 bases of the junction left unmatched. The germline gives CDR1 SGDLS, CDR2 YYNGEE. The CDR3 extends over 19 amino acids. CDR3 nucleotide sequence: TGTGCCAGCAGCGTGGTGGGAGGGACTAGCGGGAGCTTCGGGTATACGCAGTATTTT. Translation: CASSVVGGTSGSFGYTQYF.

This chain uses TRBV10-3 with TRBJ2-7; 7 bases line up with TRBD1. J lost 9 bases, V lost 11 bases, and 19 bases had no gene match. Germline V gene data show CDR1 as ENHRY and CDR2 as SYGVKD. There are 14 residues in the CDR3. The CDR3 sequence: CAANTGVGEVGQYF. The CDR3 nucleotides read TGTGCCGCTAATACAGGGGTGGGGGAAGTCGGGCAGTACTTC.

The chain combines TRBV28 with TRBJ2-6; possible D gene TRBD2, 6 bases. Trimming took off 5 bases at V and 4 bases at J, with 12 bases between the two ends. In germline, CDR1 is MDHEN, CDR2 SYDVKM. This CDR3 has 15 amino acids. CDR3 nucleotide sequence: TGTGCCAGCAGTCCACCGGGGGAAGGGGCCAACGTCCTGACTTTC. It is translated as CASSPPGEGANVLTF.

This chain connects TRBV30 to TRBJ2-7; D is perhaps TRBD2 (5 bases). Germline V gives CDR1 GTSNPN, CDR2 SVGIG (reference sequence). The CDR3 runs to 12 residues. V lost 2 bases to trimming and J lost 3 bases, with 8 bases between them. The CDR3 sequence is CAWSSGGYEQYF. The CDR3 DNA is TGTGCCTGGAGTAGCGGAGGCTACGAGCAGTACTTC.

The rearrangement joins TRBV28 to TRBJ2-7; TRBD2 is a possible D gene (6 bases). Germline V gene sequence: CDR1 MDHEN, CDR2 SYDVKM. The CDR3 contains 12 residues. V shed 5 bases and J shed 9 bases, with 14 bases lying between them. Written as DNA, the CDR3 is TGTGCCAGCAGTGGCGTCCGGGGGTTGCAGTACTTC. This gives the protein CASSGVRGLQYF. The entire variable domain, with the rest obtained from reference TRBV28 and TRBJ2-7, is as follows: DVKVTQSSRYLVKRTGEKVFLECVQDMDHENMFWYRQDPGLGLRLIYFSYDVKMKEKGDIPEGYSVSREKKERFSLILESASTNQTSMYLCASSGVRGLQYFGPGTRLTVT.